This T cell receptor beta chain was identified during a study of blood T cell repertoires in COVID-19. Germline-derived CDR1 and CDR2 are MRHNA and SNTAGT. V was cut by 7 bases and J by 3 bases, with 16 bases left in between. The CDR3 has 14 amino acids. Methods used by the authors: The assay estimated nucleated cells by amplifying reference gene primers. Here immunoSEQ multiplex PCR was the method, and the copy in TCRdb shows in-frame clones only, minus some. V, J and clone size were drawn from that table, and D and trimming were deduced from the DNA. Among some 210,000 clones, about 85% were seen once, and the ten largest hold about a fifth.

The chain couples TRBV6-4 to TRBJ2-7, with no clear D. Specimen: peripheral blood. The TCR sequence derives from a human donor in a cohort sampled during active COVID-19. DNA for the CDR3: TGTGCCAGCACACGGTTGGTCGTGAGCTACGAGCAGTACGTC. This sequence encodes CASTRLVVSYEQYV.